What follows are 28 T cell receptor beta chains derived from one specimen sequenced in a study of glioma-infiltrating T cells. Using RNA template, CDR3s of TCR alpha and beta were amplified with iRepertoire arm-PCR. TCRdb reprocessed the multiplex PCR reads via MiXCR and lists one record per CDR3 protein. This sample has roughly 350,000 distinct CDR3 sequences, with 41% found just once. The sample consisted of glioma tissue, nonneoplastic brain tissue, or PBMCs (not recorded which). The origin of the receptors is a human donor with low-grade glioma or glioblastoma, undergoing nonglioma brain surgery, or in good health (not recorded which).

With regard to this clonotype: A much more abundant neighbour one base away suggests this may be a read error. V gene TRBV28 combines with J gene TRBJ1-2; TRBD1 is a possible D gene (5 bases). The germline V gene has CDR1 MDHEN and CDR2 SYDVKM. With 2 bases removed from V and 3 bases from J, the gap between germline ends came to 13 bases. The CDR3 is made up of 15 amino acids. CDR3 sequence (DNA): TGTGCCAGCAGTTTAATAGGGAGAGGGGACTATGGCTACACCTTC. Translated, it gives CASSLIGRGDYGYTF.

The table lists this clonotype with a count of one. This rearrangement joins TRBV20-1 to TRBJ2-2; TRBD2 aligns across 7 bases. The V gene end was trimmed by 1 base and the J gene end by 5 bases; junction bases not matched to a gene: 4. Germline assignment: CDR1 DFQATT and CDR2 SNEGSKA (reference sequence). The CDR3 totals 14 residues. In nucleotides, the CDR3 is TGCAGTGCTAGAGGCCCGGGGGGAACCGGGGAGCTGTTTTTT. Protein: CSARGPGGTGELFF.

Points on this clonotype: A much larger clone sits a single nucleotide away, making a read error possible. The J gene is TRBJ2-1, the V gene TRBV28; D unclear. The CDR3 totals 12 residues. V was trimmed by 3 bases and J by 8 bases, leaving 8 bases between them. Germline V lookup: CDR1 MDHEN, CDR2 SYDVKM. The CDR3 protein is CASSFRPDEQFF. CDR3 coding DNA: TGTGCCAGCAGTTTCCGCCCGGATGAGCAGTTCTTC.

V usage is TRBV14 and J usage is TRBJ1-2, with TRBD1 matching 8 bases. V dropped 3 bases and J dropped 8; count of bases not matched to a gene: 8. The CDR3 length is 14 residues. Per germline, CDR1 SGHDN and CDR2 FVKESK. The CDR3 spells CASSQRGQGVGYTF. In DNA form, the CDR3 reads TGTGCCAGCAGCCAGAGAGGACAGGGAGTCGGCTACACCTTC.

The chain couples TRBV28 to TRBJ2-1; D gene unclear. The germline gives CDR1 MDHEN, CDR2 SYDVKM. The CDR3 runs 12 residues. V lost 7 bases, J lost 8 bases, and 12 bases lay in between. CDR3 in amino acids: CASTTVPYEQFF. CDR3 bases: TGTGCCAGCACCACGGTTCCCTATGAGCAGTTCTTC.

This clonotype was recorded many times. The chain employs TRBV15 and TRBJ2-3; TRBD2 matches at 8 bases. J was trimmed by 4 bases and V by 1 base; bases with no gene match: 1. This CDR3 is built from 14 residues. CDR1 is LNHNV and CDR2 is YYDKDF in the germline V gene (reference sequence). CDR3 DNA: TGTGCCACCAGCAGAGTACTAGCGGCAGATACGCAGTATTTT. Translated, it gives CATSRVLAADTQYF.

This clonotype has at least ten counts. One junction end does not reproduce the germline sequence, and a read error may be involved. The CDR3 here is CATSSQDYGYTF. In DNA form, the CDR3 reads TGTGCCACGAGCAGTCAGGATTATGGCTACACCTTC. The V call is TRBV15, the J call TRBJ1-2; D unresolved. The germline V gene has CDR1 LNHNV and CDR2 YYDKDF (reference sequence). This CDR3 has 12 amino acids.

This clonotype showed up just a few times. The chain combines TRBV11-2 with TRBJ2-1, with D unresolved. The CDR3 totals 12 residues. Trimming took off 4 bases at V and 5 bases at J, with 6 bases between the two ends. Germline CDR1 is SGHAT and CDR2 is FQNNGV. For the CDR3, the DNA is TGTGCCAGCAGCTCGATAGACAATGAGCAGTTCTTC. It codes for CASSSIDNEQFF.

In this sample, this clonotype turned up many times. Because the CDR3's place on the DNA is in doubt, the DNA is left out and the CDR3 is given as listed by TCRdb. The V gene is TRBV28, the J gene TRBJ1-5; the table's D call TRBD1 went unverified against the DNA. Germline values: CDR1 MDHEN, CDR2 SYDVKM. Both ends counted, the CDR3 spans 17 residues. This CDR3 is CASSSSTLGQFNQPQHF.

The genes are TRBV20-1 and TRBJ2-7; 11 bases line up with TRBD2. Germline V gene sequence: CDR1 DFQATT, CDR2 SNEGSKA (reference sequence). V lost 0 bases and J lost 2; bases outside the gene matches: 9. The CDR3 has 17 residues. The CDR3 bases are TGCAGTGCTAGAGATACGTGGGGGACTAGCGGAGCCTACGAGCAGTACTTC. Amino acids: CSARDTWGTSGAYEQYF.

This clonotype came up many times. The CDR3 protein is CASSYSRVAEQYF. DNA for the CDR3: TGTGCCAGCAGTTACTCGAGGGTGGCCGAGCAGTACTTC. The chain uses TRBV6-5 and TRBJ2-7; D may be TRBD2 (5 bases). The CDR3 consists of 13 residues. Germline V CDR1 and CDR2: MNHEY, SVGAGI. V lost 0 bases, J lost 6 bases, and 9 bases lay in between.

The V gene is TRBV28, the J gene TRBJ1-5, with D tentatively TRBD1 (5 bases). The ends were cut back, 6 bases at V and 6 bases at J, with 18 bases in the middle. Germline CDR1 reads MDHEN; CDR2 reads SYDVKM. The CDR3 is 15 residues long. The CDR3 nucleotides read TGTGCCAGCAGAGCCCGGTCGGGGGTGGGTCAGCCCCAGCATTTT. Amino acids: CASRARSGVGQPQHF.

The genes are TRBV4-1 and TRBJ2-1, with a tentative D call TRBD2 (6 bases). The CDR3 is made up of 17 amino acids. Trimming stripped 0 bases from V and 7 bases from J, with 19 bases between. The V gene's germline CDR1 is MGHRA and CDR2 YSYEKL. CDR3 coding DNA: TGCGCCAGCAGCCAAGAGCGCCCGGCGGGACTCCTAAATGAGCAGTTCTTC. This codes for CASSQERPAGLLNEQFF.

In its sample, this clonotype was seen many times. The CDR3 spells CASSYSGPSTEAFF. The DNA for the CDR3 is TGTGCCAGCAGTTACTCGGGCCCAAGCACTGAAGCTTTCTTT. V usage is TRBV6-2 or TRBV6-3 and J usage is TRBJ1-1; D not certain. The germline CDR1 and CDR2 sequences are MNHEY and SVGEGT. The length of the CDR3 is 14 residues. V lost 0 bases, J lost 4 bases, and 9 bases lay in between.

This clonotype was detected only once. Its ends do not fully match the called genes, so a read error is possible. This chain joins TRBV7-9 and TRBJ2-1; D remains ambiguous. The CDR3 is 13 amino acids. Germline CDR1 reads SEHNR; CDR2 reads FQNEAQ (reference sequence). As DNA, the CDR3 is TGTGCCAGCAGCTGGTCCTACCTAAATGAGCAGTCCTTC. The encoded protein is CASSWSYLNEQSF.

This clonotype has a handful of counts. V gene TRBV6-2 or TRBV6-3 combines with J gene TRBJ1-1; D unclear. Germline values: CDR1 MNHEY, CDR2 SVGEGT. Trimming left V 2 bases short and J 5 bases short, with 6 bases between. The CDR3 totals 12 residues. The CDR3: CASSYVRTEAFF. The CDR3 nucleotides read TGTGCCAGCAGTTACGTGAGGACTGAAGCTTTCTTT.

The chain joins TRBV4-2 to TRBJ2-6; 7 bases are shared with TRBD2. The CDR3 has 17 amino acids. In germline, CDR1 is LGHNA, CDR2 YNFKEQ. The junction had 3 bases not matched to a gene; V was cut back by 0 bases and J by 1 base. CDR3 sequence: CASSQDWGGSGANVLTF. The CDR3 DNA reads as TGTGCCAGCAGCCAAGATTGGGGGGGATCTGGGGCCAACGTCCTGACTTTC.

Remarks on this clonotype: A read error is likely, as this CDR3 ends without the conserved phenylalanine or tryptophan. The J gene is TRBJ2-7, the V gene TRBV28, with D possibly matching TRBD1 (6 bases). The length of the CDR3 is 12 residues. The V gene's germline CDR1 is MDHEN and CDR2 SYDVKM. Trimming shortened V by 6 bases and J by 6 bases, and 12 bases separated the two germline ends. The CDR3 reads CASSHTGFEQYL. The CDR3 DNA reads as TGTGCCAGCAGCCATACAGGGTTCGAGCAGTACCTC.

The J gene is TRBJ1-2, the V gene TRBV20-1; the D gene is possibly TRBD1 (6 bases). CDR3 length: 12 residues. The germline V and J ends were trimmed by 3 bases and 1 base, with 6 bases remaining between them. CDR1 is DFQATT, CDR2 SNEGSKA, per germline (reference sequence). CDR3 region: CSARDSNYGYTF. CDR3 in DNA: TGCAGTGCTAGGGACAGTAACTATGGCTACACCTTC.

This clonotype was recorded at least ten times. This rearrangement joins TRBV28 to TRBJ1-1; D ambiguous. The CDR3 is 14 residues long. Trimming pared 3 bases from V and 4 bases from J, leaving 12 bases between. The V gene's germline CDR1 is MDHEN and CDR2 SYDVKM. CDR3 residues: CASSFNERSTEAFF. CDR3 in DNA: TGTGCCAGCAGTTTCAATGAGAGAAGCACTGAAGCTTTCTTT.

A few counts support this clonotype. This sequence joins TRBV7-9 and TRBJ2-1; D perhaps matches TRBD1 (6 bases). CDR1 and CDR2 (germline): SEHNR, FQNEAQ (reference sequence). The CDR3 has 13 residues. V was pared by 3 bases and J by 7 bases, with 10 bases between. This chain's CDR3 is CASSFSGENEQFF. The CDR3, as DNA: TGTGCCAGCAGCTTTTCAGGGGAGAATGAGCAGTTCTTC.

The chain carries TRBV7-9 and TRBJ2-2; TRBD1 is a possible D gene (5 bases). This CDR3 region has 15 residues. Trimming left V 6 bases short and J 1 base short, with 12 bases between. The V gene's germline CDR1 is SEHNR and CDR2 FQNEAQ (reference sequence). The CDR3: CASRQQEMNTGELFF. CDR3 DNA: TGTGCCAGCAGGCAACAGGAAATGAACACCGGGGAGCTGTTTTTT.

V gene TRBV14 combines with J gene TRBJ2-3; maybe TRBD2 (5 bases). CDR1 and CDR2 (germline): SGHDN, FVKESK. The V gene lost 1 base and the J gene lost 10 bases, with 12 bases spanning the gap. This CDR3 is built from 13 residues. This CDR3 reads CASSQGPRVPQYF. Written as DNA, the CDR3 is TGTGCCAGCAGCCAAGGGCCGAGGGTTCCGCAGTATTTT.

The gene calls are TRBV20-1 and TRBJ2-1; 8 bases are shared with TRBD2. The CDR3 length is 14 residues. Germline V gene data show CDR1 as DFQATT and CDR2 as SNEGSKA (reference sequence). V lost 3 bases, J lost 9 bases, and 10 bases stayed unmatched. The CDR3 DNA reads as TGCAGTGCTAGTGGACCGGGAGGGCCCCCTGAGCAGTTCTTC. Translating gives CSASGPGGPPEQFF.

The V call is TRBV7-2, the J call TRBJ1-3; TRBD1 aligns across 9 bases. Per the germline V gene, CDR1 is SGHTA and CDR2 is FQGNSA. V gave up 5 bases and J gave up 4 bases; unmatched junction bases: 6. CDR3 size: 15 residues. CDR3 nucleotide sequence: TGTGCCAGCAGCCTCGACAGGGGGTACGGAAACACCATATATTTT. It is translated as CASSLDRGYGNTIYF.

As concerns this clonotype: One junction end disagrees with the germline gene, perhaps due to a read error. The chain combines TRBV10-3 with TRBJ1-2, with 7 positions matching TRBD1. The CDR3 contains 14 residues. Germline lookup yields CDR1 ENHRY and CDR2 SYGVKD. CDR3 DNA: TGTGCCACCAGTATAGTACAGGGGCCGGATGGCTACACCTTC. It codes for CATSIVQGPDGYTF.

This clonotype was recorded at least ten times. The chain employs TRBV27 and TRBJ1-2, with 9 bases lining up with TRBD1. Germline values: CDR1 MNHEY, CDR2 SMNVEV (reference sequence). This CDR3 comprises 14 residues. With V trimmed by 3 bases and J by 8 bases, 7 bases remained unmatched. The CDR3 coding sequence is TGTGCCAGCAGTTTCCGACAGGGGGGCCGAGGCTACACCTTC. Protein: CASSFRQGGRGYTF.

The J gene is TRBJ2-1, the V gene TRBV28; D is unclear. Trimming removed 6 bases from V and 8 bases from J, with 20 bases in between. Germline V lookup: CDR1 MDHEN, CDR2 SYDVKM. This CDR3 comprises 15 residues. CDR3 sequence reads: CASRVSEYVGDEQFF. The CDR3 DNA reads TGTGCCAGCAGAGTCTCAGAATACGTTGGGGATGAGCAGTTCTTC.